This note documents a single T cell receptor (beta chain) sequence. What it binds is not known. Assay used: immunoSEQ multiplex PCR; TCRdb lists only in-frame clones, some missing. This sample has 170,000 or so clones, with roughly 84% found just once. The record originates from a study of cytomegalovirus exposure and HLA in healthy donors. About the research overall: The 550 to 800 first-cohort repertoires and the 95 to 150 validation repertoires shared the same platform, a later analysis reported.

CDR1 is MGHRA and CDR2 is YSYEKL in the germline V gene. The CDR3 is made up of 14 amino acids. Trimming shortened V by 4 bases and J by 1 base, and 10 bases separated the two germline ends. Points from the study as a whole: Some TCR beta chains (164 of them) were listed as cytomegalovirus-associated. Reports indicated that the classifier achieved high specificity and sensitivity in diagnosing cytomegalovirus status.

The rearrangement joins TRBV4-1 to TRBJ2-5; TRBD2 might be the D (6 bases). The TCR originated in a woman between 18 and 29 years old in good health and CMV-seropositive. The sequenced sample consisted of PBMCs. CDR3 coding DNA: TGCGCCAGCAGCCTAGGACTATTCCAAGAGACCCAGTACTTC. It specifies CASSLGLFQETQYF.